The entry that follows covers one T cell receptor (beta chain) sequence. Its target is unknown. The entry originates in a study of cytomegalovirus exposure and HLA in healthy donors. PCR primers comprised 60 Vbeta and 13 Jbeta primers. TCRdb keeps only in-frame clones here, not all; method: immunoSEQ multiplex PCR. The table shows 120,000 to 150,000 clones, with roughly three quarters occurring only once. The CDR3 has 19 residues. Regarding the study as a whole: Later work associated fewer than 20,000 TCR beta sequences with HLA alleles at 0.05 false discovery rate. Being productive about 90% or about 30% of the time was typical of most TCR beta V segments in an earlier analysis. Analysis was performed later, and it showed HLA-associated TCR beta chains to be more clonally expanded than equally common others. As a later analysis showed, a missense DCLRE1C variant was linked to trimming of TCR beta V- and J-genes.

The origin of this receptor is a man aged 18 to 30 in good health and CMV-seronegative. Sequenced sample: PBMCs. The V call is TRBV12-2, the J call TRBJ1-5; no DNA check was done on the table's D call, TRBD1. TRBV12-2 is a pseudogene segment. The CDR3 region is CASRFSRQGDGFGNQPQHF. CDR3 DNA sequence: TGTGCAAGTCGCTTTAGTAGACAGGGAGACGGCTTCGGCAATCAGCCCCAGCATTTT.